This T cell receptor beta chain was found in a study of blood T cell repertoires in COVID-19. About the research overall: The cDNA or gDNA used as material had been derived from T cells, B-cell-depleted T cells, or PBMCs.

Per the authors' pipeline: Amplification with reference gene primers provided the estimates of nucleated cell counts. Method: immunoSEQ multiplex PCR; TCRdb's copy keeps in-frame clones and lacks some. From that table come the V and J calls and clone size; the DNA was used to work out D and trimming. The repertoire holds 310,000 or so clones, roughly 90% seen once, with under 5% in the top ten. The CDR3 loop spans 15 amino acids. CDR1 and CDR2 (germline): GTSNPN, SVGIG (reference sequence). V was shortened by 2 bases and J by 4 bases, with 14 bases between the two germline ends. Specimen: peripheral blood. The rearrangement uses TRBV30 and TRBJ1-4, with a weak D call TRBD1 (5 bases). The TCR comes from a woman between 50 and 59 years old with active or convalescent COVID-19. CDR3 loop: CAWSLWGGVNEKLFF. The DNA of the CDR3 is TGTGCCTGGAGTCTTTGGGGGGGAGTTAATGAAAAACTGTTTTTT.